This T cell receptor beta chain was sequenced during a study of T cells in Graves' hyperthyroidism and ophthalmopathy. Many counts were recorded for this clonotype. Researchers barred patients who had uncontrolled infection, other autoimmune disease, pregnancy or lactation. Using RNA transcripts as the source, TCR beta CDR3 regions were amplified. A first-round RT-PCR of the TCR CDR3 used the HTBI primer set. TCRdb itself ran the multiplex PCR reads through MiXCR, one entry per CDR3 protein. The sample lists 550,000 to 600,000 distinct CDR3 sequences, approximately 44% occurring once. The germline V and J ends were trimmed by 1 base and 6 bases, with 7 bases remaining between them. Germline V gene lookup returns CDR1 SEHNR and CDR2 FQNEAQ (reference sequence). The CDR3 consists of 13 residues.

This rearrangement joins TRBV7-9 to TRBJ1-5; D is unclear. This sequence originates from an adult woman with Graves' disease, either hyperthyroidism or ophthalmopathy (not recorded which). What was sequenced was peripheral blood or thyroid tissue (not recorded which). The CDR3 nucleotides read TGTGCCAGCAGCTTAGGGAACAGTCAGCCCCAGCATTTT. This codes for CASSLGNSQPQHF.